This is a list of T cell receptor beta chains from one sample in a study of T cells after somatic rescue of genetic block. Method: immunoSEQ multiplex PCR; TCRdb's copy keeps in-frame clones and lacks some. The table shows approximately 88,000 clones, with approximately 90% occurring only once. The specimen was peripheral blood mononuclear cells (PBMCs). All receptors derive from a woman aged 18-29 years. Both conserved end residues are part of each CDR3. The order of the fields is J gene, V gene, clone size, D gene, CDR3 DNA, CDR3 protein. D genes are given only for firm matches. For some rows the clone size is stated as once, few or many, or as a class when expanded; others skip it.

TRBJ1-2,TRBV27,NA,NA,TGTGCCAGCAGCCAAGGAGGGTTATCTGGCTACACCTTC,CASSQGGLSGYTF
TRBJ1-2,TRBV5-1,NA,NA,TGCGCCAGCCGCCGGGGGAAAGGCTACACCTTC,CASRRGKGYTF
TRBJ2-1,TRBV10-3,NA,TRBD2,TGTGCCGTACAGAGGGTAGCGGGATACAATGAGCAGTTCTTC,CAVQRVAGYNEQFF
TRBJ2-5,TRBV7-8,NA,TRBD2,TGTGCCAGCAGCTTAACGACTAGCGGCCAAGAGACCCAGTACTTC,CASSLTTSGQETQYF
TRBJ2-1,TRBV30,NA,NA,TGTGCCTGGAGCGGGAGCGCAGACAATGAGCAGTTCTTC,CAWSGSADNEQFF
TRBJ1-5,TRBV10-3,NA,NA,TGTGCCATCAGTGACCTGGGTGGAGCAAACAATCAGCCCCAGCATTTT,CAISDLGGANNQPQHF
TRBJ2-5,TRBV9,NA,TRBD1,TGTGCCAGCAGCGGACAGGGGCAAGAGACCCAGTACTTC,CASSGQGQETQYF
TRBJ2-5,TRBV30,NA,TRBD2,TGTGCCTGGAGTTTTCTCGGGACTAGCGGTGGGGAGACCCAGTACTTC,CAWSFLGTSGGETQYF
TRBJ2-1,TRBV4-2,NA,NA,TGTGCCAGCAGCTCGAAAGGCGTTTCAGCCGGCCCTAGCAATGAGCAGTTCTTC,CASSSKGVSAGPSNEQFF
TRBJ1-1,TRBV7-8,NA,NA,TGTGCCAGCAGCTTAGTTTATCGAGTGAACACTGAAGCTTTCTTT,CASSLVYRVNTEAFF
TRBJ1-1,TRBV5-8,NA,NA,TGTGCCAGCAGCTTGGTGTCGAGGAGCACTGAAGCTTTCTTT,CASSLVSRSTEAFF
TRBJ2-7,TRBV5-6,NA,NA,TGTGCCAGCAGCTTGTTTTATGACAGCACCTACGAGCAGTACTTC,CASSLFYDSTYEQYF
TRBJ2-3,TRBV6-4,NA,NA,TGTGCCAGCAGTGAGGGCTTGGGGGCTGGTGATACGCAGTATTTT,CASSEGLGAGDTQYF
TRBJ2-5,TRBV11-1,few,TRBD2,TGTGCCAGCAGCTTAAGGCTGGGTGGCGGACTAGCGGTACAAGAGACCCAGTACTTC,CASSLRLGGGLAVQETQYF
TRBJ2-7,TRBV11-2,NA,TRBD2,TGTGCCAGCAGCGTGACTAGCGGGGGATACTACGAGCAGTACTTC,CASSVTSGGYYEQYF
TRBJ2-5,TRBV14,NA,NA,TGTGCCAGCAGCCGCCAGGGTTACGAGACCCAGTACTTC,CASSRQGYETQYF
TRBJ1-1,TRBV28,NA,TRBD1,TGTGCCAGCAGTTCCCCCTCCACAGGGGCCGGAAGGCGAGCTTTCTTT,CASSSPSTGAGRRAFF
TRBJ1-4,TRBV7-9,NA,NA,TGTGCCAGCAGCTTCATAACAGGGACTGAAAAACTGTTTTTT,CASSFITGTEKLFF
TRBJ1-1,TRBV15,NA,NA,TGTGCCACCAGCAGAACCCACCGGGCTGAAGCTTTCTTT,CATSRTHRAEAFF
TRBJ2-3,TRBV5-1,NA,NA,TGCGCCAGCAGCCGCAATTCCGGGACCCTAGTCCACACAGATACGCAGTATTTT,CASSRNSGTLVHTDTQYF
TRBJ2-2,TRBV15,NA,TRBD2,TGTGCCACCAGCAGGGCGGCGGGAGGGGCCACCGGGGAGCTGTTTTTT,CATSRAAGGATGELFF
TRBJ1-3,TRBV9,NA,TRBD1,TGTGCCAGCAGCGTAGCTATAGGGGGCCGTCCTGGAAACACCATATATTTT,CASSVAIGGRPGNTIYF
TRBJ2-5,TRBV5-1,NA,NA,TGCGCCAGCAGCCCGGGATCCTGGGAGACCCAGTACTTC,CASSPGSWETQYF
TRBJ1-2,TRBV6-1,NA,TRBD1,TGTGCCAGCAGTGTCCGGACAGGGGGTGCCTATGGCTACACCTTC,CASSVRTGGAYGYTF
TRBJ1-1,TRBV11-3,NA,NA,TGTGCCAGCAGCTTAGATGGGGGCACTGAAGCTTTCTTT,CASSLDGGTEAFF
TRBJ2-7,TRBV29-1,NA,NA,TGCAGCGTTGCTGACAGAACCTACGAGCAGTACTTC,CSVADRTYEQYF
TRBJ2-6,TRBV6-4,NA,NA,TGTGCCAGCAGTGACGGGTCGGGGGCTGGGGCCAACGTCCTGACTTTC,CASSDGSGAGANVLTF
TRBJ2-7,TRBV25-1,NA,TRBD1,TGTGCCAGCAGTGAATTCGGGACAGTCTACGAGCAGTACTTC,CASSEFGTVYEQYF
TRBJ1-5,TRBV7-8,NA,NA,TGTGCCAGCAGCTTACTCGGCGATCAGCCCCAGCATTTT,CASSLLGDQPQHF
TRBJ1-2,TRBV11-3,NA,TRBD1,TGTGCCAGCAGCCCTAATCCCGGGACAGAGTATGGCTACACCTTC,CASSPNPGTEYGYTF
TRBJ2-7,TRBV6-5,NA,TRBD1,TGTGCCAGCAGCCAGACAGGGACCTACGAGCAGTACTTC,CASSQTGTYEQYF
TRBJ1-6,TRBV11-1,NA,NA,TGTGCCAGCAGCTTGGAGGGTAGGGATTCACCCCTCCACTTT,CASSLEGRDSPLHF
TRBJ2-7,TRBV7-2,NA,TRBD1,TGTGCCAGCAGCTTAGCGGACAGGGGCGAGCAGTACTTC,CASSLADRGEQYF
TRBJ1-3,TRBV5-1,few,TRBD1,TGCGCCAGCAGCTTGGGGGGCCGGGACAGCGGAAACACCATATATTTT,CASSLGGRDSGNTIYF
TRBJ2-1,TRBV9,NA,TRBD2,TGTGCCAGCACCCCCACTAGCGGGAGGTACAATGAGCAGTTCTTC,CASTPTSGRYNEQFF
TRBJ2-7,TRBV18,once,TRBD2,TGTGCCAGCTCACCACTAGCGGGCCCAGACTACGAGCAGTACTTC,CASSPLAGPDYEQYF
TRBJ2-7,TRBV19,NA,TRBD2,TGTGCCAGTAGAACTAGCGGTAGCTCCTACGAGCAGTACTTC,CASRTSGSSYEQYF
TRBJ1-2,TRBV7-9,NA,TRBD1,TGTGCCAGCAGAGCCACAGGGGGCGGAAACTATGGCTACACCTTC,CASRATGGGNYGYTF
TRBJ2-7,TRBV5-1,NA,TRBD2,TGCGCCAGCAGCTCAAGACTAGCGGGAACCTACGAGCAGTACTTC,CASSSRLAGTYEQYF
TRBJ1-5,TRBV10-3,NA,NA,TGTGCCATCAGAGAAGGGGCAAGGGAGCCCCAGCATTTT,CAIREGAREPQHF
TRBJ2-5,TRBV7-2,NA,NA,TGTGCCAGCAGCGACGGAGGGGGAAGGGAGACCCAGTACTTC,CASSDGGGRETQYF
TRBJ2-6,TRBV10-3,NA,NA,TGTGCCATCAGTGAGTACACAAGGGGCTCTGGGGCCAACGTCCTGACTTTC,CAISEYTRGSGANVLTF
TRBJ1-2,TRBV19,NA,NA,TGTGCCAGTAGGGCTAACTATGGCTACACCTTC,CASRANYGYTF
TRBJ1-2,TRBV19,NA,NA,TGTGCCAGTAGTATCAACGGATTTAACTATGGCTACACCTTC,CASSINGFNYGYTF
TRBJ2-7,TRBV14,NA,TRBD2,TGTGCCAGCAGCCAAGATCGCGGGGGAAGCTACGAGCAGTACTTC,CASSQDRGGSYEQYF
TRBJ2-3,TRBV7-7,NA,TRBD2,TGTGCTAGCAGCTTAGCCTGGACTAGCGGGAGTAGGGGAACAGATACGCAGTATTTT,CASSLAWTSGSRGTDTQYF
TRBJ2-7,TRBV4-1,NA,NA,TGCGCCAGCAGCCATAGCTACCCCGGGACGAGGGCCTACGAGCAGTACTTC,CASSHSYPGTRAYEQYF
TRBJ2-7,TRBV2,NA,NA,TGTGCCAGCGACGGGGCGGGTGGAGGCTCCTACGAGCAGTACTTC,CASDGAGGGSYEQYF